This T cell receptor beta chain was sequenced in a study of cytomegalovirus exposure and HLA in healthy donors (dated by TCRdb to about 2017). Turning to the overall study: In an earlier analysis of under 750 of the donors, 276 Gb of sequence data and 120 million or so unique TCR beta sequences from 150 million to 200 million T cells were reported. About 280 gigabases of sequencing data and roughly 81 million unique TCR sequences made up an early release that covered 500 to 700 HLA-typed donors. The genetic ancestry cluster associated with self-reported Caucasian donors included over 65% of the 350 to 500 genotyped donors. The study was designed to test whether signatures of past pathogen exposure could be identified by cataloging public T cell receptors. The T cell repertoires of about 700 subjects were profiled by immunosequencing and related to cytomegalovirus serostatus. In addition to the first cohort of approximately 650 subjects, a separate validation cohort of 130 or so different subjects was used. To predict cytomegalovirus infection status, the study combined high-throughput TCR immunosequencing, statistical association of individual TCRs with disease status, and machine learning. In a later analysis, previously published TCR beta repertoires from more than 500 donors were re-analyzed and high-resolution HLA genotyping was added so that TCR occurrence patterns could be studied. Rather than drawing on any new phenotypic data, the later analysis identified candidate immune exposures from TCR beta sequences and the way those sequences occurred across donors. In an earlier analysis of about 590 of the donors, high-throughput TCR beta sequencing was used to judge whether each TCR beta V gene segment behaved as functional or pseudogenic. Alongside the repertoire data, information on donor age, sex, ethnicity and CMV serostatus was compiled. Genome-wide SNP genotypes for about three fifths of the 666 donors were used in a later genetic analysis, which treated that subset as a discovery cohort. All discovery cohort repertoires had been generated on a single sequencing platform. Class I and class II HLA loci were covered by the typing at four-digit resolution. Typing coverage varied by locus: roughly 629-640 donors for A, B, C, DRB1 and DQB1; more than 500 for DQA1; some 610 for DPA1; around 450 for DPB1. Several DR-DQ haplotypes were handled as single units for association and clustering because linkage in the cohort was strong. Among around 400 genotyped donors of the cohort, an average of roughly 230,000 unique TCR beta nucleotide sequences was sequenced per donor, of which 15% to 20% were non-productive.

The protocol used for the library was the immunoSEQ multiplex PCR assay. The multiplex PCR relied on a mix of 60 forward primers for TCR Vbeta segments and 13 reverse primers for TCR Jbeta segments. A multiplex PCR assay on genomic DNA amplified the CDR3 region of rearranged TCR beta genes. The Illumina HiSeq System was used to sequence the amplified TCR beta libraries as 87-base-pair reads. The paper's processing steps were these. Across the 500 to 750 repertoires, a later analysis counted 78 million or so unique TCR beta chains, around 10 million of which were shared by at least two donors. A nearest-neighbor algorithm error-corrected the raw reads and collapsed the reads into unique sequences, merging closely related sequences to remove PCR and sequencing errors. Alignment of CDR3 sequences to IMGT reference sequences was used to assign V, D and J gene segments. For a sequence to be retained, at least a six-nucleotide match to both a V gene segment and a J gene segment was required. A rearrangement counted as productive if the CDR3 had no stop codons and remained in frame with V and J, and every other rearrangement counted as non-productive. CDR3 was defined by IMGT convention, running from the second conserved V-encoded cysteine to the conserved J-encoded phenylalanine. Sequences without an unambiguous match to a single V gene segment were excluded from the earlier analysis of about 630 of the donors. In an earlier analysis of several hundred of the donors, V segments were called functional above 56.7% productive rearrangements and were called segregating when the between-donor standard deviation exceeded 5%. A statistical classification framework was built for diagnosing cytomegalovirus status from the catalog of TCR beta chain sequences. In a later analysis, TCR nucleotide sequences were compared against IMGT/GENE-DB human TR gene sequences so that V and J genes could be assigned. Using the TCRdist pipeline, a later analysis assigned CDR3 sequences along with most-parsimonious VDJ recombination scenarios. In a later analysis, each TCR beta chain was defined by its CDR3 amino acid sequence together with its V-gene family, and reads without a unique V-gene family were excluded. As a way to deal with suspected cross-contamination and a sequencing artifact, a later analysis dropped hundreds of nucleotide sequences that were highly shared and had low generation probability. In a later analysis, a clonal expansion index for each public chain was calculated from normalized within-repertoire ranks of inferred template counts. Generation probabilities in a later analysis came from a VDJ recombination model fitted to out-of-frame rearrangements, and those results were checked against IGoR. A later analysis scored TCR-TCR, TCR-HLA and TCR-CMV co-occurrence with hypergeometric tests, applying a repertoire-size bias correction to TCR pairs. To estimate false discovery rates, a later analysis permuted the HLA or CMV assignments 20 times. A later analysis grouped co-occurring TCRs with DBSCAN, adding TCRdist sequence similarity when clustering within HLA-allele-positive subsets. Repertoires with fewer than 30,000 or more than 120,000 public chains were left out of co-occurrence clustering, as were about 5 repertoires with anomalous nucleotide sharing. TCRdb took over this immuneACCESS table, retaining in-frame rearrangements with V and J assigned. Such tables are incomplete; in checked studies, under half of the missing clones stem from an unresolved V gene, and the remainder is unexplained. That table is the source of V, J and clone size, and D and trimming were worked out from the DNA. This sample gives about 140,000 clones in total; approximately 61% of them show up just once. Over 1.5% of the sample is held by the ten biggest clonotypes.

The cohort consisted of approximately 670 healthy bone marrow donors. At the time of sampling, all cohort members were nominally healthy, though unrecorded immune exposures were likely present. CMV serostatus was positive for roughly 290 and negative for about half of the roughly 700 cohort members, and was not recorded for this donor. A peripheral blood sample was provided by each donor, and peripheral blood mononuclear cells were used for TCR beta sequencing. The Qiagen DNeasy Blood Extraction Kit was used to extract genomic DNA from the blood cell samples. Including the terminal cysteine and phenylalanine, the CDR3 comprises 16 residues. The read is trimmed to its CDR3 DNA, 48 bases read in frame from base 1. According to the germline V gene, CDR1 reads SGHRS and CDR2 reads YFSETQ. V is cut back by 4 bases and J by 0 bases, with 6 bases in the junction unmatched. Findings and caveats that apply to the study as a whole: This cohort had only TCR beta chains sequenced, and the lack of alpha or paired-chain data limited which features could be detected. In vitro tests confirmed that a few of the cytomegalovirus-associated TCR beta chains recognize cytomegalovirus antigens. The sequencing pipeline was judged likely to have produced a cluster of highly shared sequence variants as a technical artifact. The classifier was reported to diagnose cytomegalovirus status with high specificity and sensitivity in both the original cohort and the validation cohort. The only immune exposure information available for the cohort was CMV serostatus. HLA typing was unavailable for some donors at each locus, so association tests used only the typed subset. An association between a missense DCLRE1C variant and V-gene and J-gene trimming of TCR beta chains was found in a later genetic analysis and replicated in an independent cohort. Because the 87-base-pair reads could not distinguish some IMGT-functional V segments, including TRBV6-2 and TRBV6-3, those segments were excluded. A later genetic analysis reported fewer N-insertions in productive TCRs among donors in an Asian-associated ancestry cluster than the approximately 670-donor mean. Presence/absence analyses assumed roughly uniform sequencing depth across donors, an assumption that may not hold. A further reported finding was that TCR beta sequences accurately predicted the HLA-A and HLA-B alleles for most subjects in the first cohort. According to a later analysis, most CMV-associated TCR beta chains appeared to be HLA-restricted, and the HLA associations seemed to be driven largely by CMV exposure. When HLA alleles, especially DR and DQ, strongly co-occurred, TCR associations were difficult to assign to individual alleles. In a later analysis, TCR association rates were found to vary across HLA loci, with the most associated TCRs seen for DRB1 alleles and the fewest for HLA-C alleles. An earlier analysis of approximately 570 of the donors showed that most TCR beta V segments appeared in productive rearrangements either about 90% or about 30% of the time, which broadly matched IMGT annotations. Linkage disequilibrium might explain the correlated functional status among segregating V segments, but an unknown experimental factor could not be ruled out. The earlier analysis of some 560 of the donors excluded some 16 rarely observed V segments, including chromosome 9 orphons, because counts were too low. A total of roughly 160 TCR beta chains were listed by the study as associated with cytomegalovirus. In a later analysis, several top co-occurrence clusters were reported to appear linked to parvovirus B19, influenza, CMV and Epstein-Barr virus. A later analysis found that HLA-associated TCR beta chains were more clonally expanded and had lower generation probabilities than equally common non-associated chains. While some public TCRs were present in many individuals, most TCR sequences turned up only very rarely across donors. At a false discovery rate of 0.05, a later analysis linked about 17,000 TCR beta sequences to specific HLA alleles. The authors suggested that the approach could potentially be generalized to other disease states and immunological phenotypes.

Concerning this clone itself: Its antigen is unknown. Base-call qualities are not available, and no considerably larger clone is one nucleotide away.

The sample comprised PBMCs. Recombination connected TRBV5-1 to TRBJ2-4; 8 bases in the junction line up with TRBD2. The TCR originated in a human donor in good health. Here is the DNA: TGCGCCAGCAGCACACTAGCGGAAATAGCCAAAAACATTCAGTACTTC. It specifies CASSTLAEIAKNIQYF.